The entry that follows covers one TCR beta chain sequence. A TCRbeta library incorporating unique molecular identifiers was prepared. TCRdb reprocessed the PCR reads with MiXCR, giving one entry per CDR3 protein. The table has around 600,000 distinct CDR3 sequences, about 11% seen once; the top ten hold 4%. The CDR3 is made up of 14 amino acids. The germline V gene has CDR1 MGHDK and CDR2 SYGVNS. The source of the sample is a study of T-cell reconstitution after alpha-beta-depleted transplantation in children. The origin of this receptor is a human donor who donated a stem cell graft to a child with acute myeloid leukemia. The V call is TRBV25-1, the J call TRBJ2-3, with 7 bases lining up with TRBD2. This sample comprised PBMCs from the stem cell graft donor, obtained from the stem cell graft. The CDR3 sequence: CAPAGTRSTDTQYF. For the CDR3, the DNA is TGTGCTCCAGCGGGGACCCGTAGCACAGATACGCAGTATTTT.